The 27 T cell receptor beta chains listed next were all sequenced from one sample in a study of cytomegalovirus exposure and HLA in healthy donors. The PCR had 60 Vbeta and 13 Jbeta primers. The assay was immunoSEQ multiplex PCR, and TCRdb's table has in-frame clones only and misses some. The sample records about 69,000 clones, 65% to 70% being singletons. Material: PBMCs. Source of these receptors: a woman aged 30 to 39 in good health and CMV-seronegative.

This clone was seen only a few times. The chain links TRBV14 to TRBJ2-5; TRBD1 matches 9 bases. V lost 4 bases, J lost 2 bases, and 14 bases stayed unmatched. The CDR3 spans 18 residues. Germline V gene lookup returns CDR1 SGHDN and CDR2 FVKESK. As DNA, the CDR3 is TGTGCCAGCAGCCCCCACGTGGTCGGACAGGGGTTTCAAGAGACCCAGTACTTC. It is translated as CASSPHVVGQGFQETQYF. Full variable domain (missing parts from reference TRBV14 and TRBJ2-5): EAGVTQFPSHSVIEKGQTVTLRCDPISGHDNLYWYRRVMGKEIKFLLHFVKESKQDESGMPNNRFLAERTGGTYSTLKVQPAELEDSGVYFCASSPHVVGQGFQETQYFGPGTRLLVL.

In DNA, the CDR3 is TGTGCCAGCAGCTTGGGTCCGGCAGGGGGTTTGGAGACCCAGTACTTC. This translates into CASSLGPAGGLETQYF. The chain is built from TRBV7-9 and TRBJ2-5; TRBD1 matches at 7 bases. This CDR3 is 16 amino acids long. Trimming removed 3 bases from V and 5 bases from J; junction bases left unmatched: 12. Germline-derived CDR1 and CDR2 are SEHNR and FQNEAQ (reference sequence).

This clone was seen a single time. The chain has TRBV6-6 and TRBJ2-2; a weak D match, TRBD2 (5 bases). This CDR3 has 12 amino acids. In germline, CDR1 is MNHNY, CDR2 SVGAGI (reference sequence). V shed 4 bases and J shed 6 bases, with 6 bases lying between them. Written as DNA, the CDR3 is TGTGCCAGCAGTTCCGGGGCCGGGGAGCTGTTTTTT. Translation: CASSSGAGELFF.

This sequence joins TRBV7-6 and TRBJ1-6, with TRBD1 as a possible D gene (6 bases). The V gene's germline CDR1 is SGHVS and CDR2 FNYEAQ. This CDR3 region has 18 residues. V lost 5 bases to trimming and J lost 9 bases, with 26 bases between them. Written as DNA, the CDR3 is TGTGCCAGCAGCGCCCACCGGACAGACGAGGGGAAAGGTTCACCCCTCCACTTT. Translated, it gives CASSAHRTDEGKGSPLHF.

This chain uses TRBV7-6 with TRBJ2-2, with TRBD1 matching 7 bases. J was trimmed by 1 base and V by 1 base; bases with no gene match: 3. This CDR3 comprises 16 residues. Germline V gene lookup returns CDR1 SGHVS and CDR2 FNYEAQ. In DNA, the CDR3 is TGTGCCAGCAGCTTAGTGAGACAGGGGAACACCGGGGAGCTGTTTTTT. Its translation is CASSLVRQGNTGELFF.

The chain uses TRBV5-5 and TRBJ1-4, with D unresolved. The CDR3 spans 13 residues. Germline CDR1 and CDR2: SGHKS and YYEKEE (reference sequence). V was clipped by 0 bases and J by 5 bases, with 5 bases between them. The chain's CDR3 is CASSLVGNEKLFF. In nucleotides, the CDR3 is TGTGCCAGCAGCTTGGTCGGGAATGAAAAACTGTTTTTT.

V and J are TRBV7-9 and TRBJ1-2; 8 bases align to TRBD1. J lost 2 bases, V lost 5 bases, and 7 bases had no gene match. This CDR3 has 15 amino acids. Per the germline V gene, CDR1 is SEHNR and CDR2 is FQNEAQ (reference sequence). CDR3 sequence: CASSGQTGVNYGYTF. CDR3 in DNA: TGTGCCAGCAGCGGACAGACAGGGGTAAACTATGGCTACACCTTC.

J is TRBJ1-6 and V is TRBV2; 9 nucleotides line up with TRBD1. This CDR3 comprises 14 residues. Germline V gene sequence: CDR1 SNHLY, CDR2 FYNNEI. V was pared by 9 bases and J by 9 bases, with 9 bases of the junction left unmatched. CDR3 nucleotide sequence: TGTGCCAGGCAGGGGACAGGGACCTTTTCACCCCTCCACTTT. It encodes CARQGTGTFSPLHF.

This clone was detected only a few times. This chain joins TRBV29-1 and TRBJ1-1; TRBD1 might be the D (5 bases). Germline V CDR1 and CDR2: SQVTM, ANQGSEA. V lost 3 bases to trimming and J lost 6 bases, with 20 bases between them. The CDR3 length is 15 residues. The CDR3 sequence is CSVEMGGNVIAEAFF. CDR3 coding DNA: TGCAGCGTTGAGATGGGGGGAAATGTGATTGCTGAAGCTTTCTTT. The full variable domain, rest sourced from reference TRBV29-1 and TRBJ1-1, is SAVISQKPSRDICQRGTSLTIQCQVDSQVTMMFWYRQQPGQSLTLIATANQGSEATYESGFVIDKFPISRPNLTFSTLTVSNMSPEDSSIYLCSVEMGGNVIAEAFFGQGTRLTVV.

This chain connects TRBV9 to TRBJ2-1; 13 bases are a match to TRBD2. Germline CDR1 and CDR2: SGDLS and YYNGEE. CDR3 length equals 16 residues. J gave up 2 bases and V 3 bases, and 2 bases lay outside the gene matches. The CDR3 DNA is TGTGCCAGCAGCGCAACTAGCGGGGGGGCCTACAATGAGCAGTTCTTC. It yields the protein CASSATSGGAYNEQFF.

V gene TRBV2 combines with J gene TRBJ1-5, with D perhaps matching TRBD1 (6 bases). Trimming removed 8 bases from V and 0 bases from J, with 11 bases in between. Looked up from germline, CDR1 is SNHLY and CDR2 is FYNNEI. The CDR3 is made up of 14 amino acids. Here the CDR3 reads CASSQGDSNQPQHF. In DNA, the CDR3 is TGTGCCAGCTCACAGGGCGATAGCAATCAGCCCCAGCATTTT.

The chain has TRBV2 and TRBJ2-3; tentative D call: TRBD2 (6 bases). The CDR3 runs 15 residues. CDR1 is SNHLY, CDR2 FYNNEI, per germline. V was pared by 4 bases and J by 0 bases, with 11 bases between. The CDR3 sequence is CASSASGVSTDTQYF. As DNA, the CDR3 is TGTGCCAGCAGTGCCTCGGGGGTTAGCACAGATACGCAGTATTTT. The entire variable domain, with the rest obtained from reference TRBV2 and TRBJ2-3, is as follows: EPEVTQTPSHQVTQMGQEVILRCVPISNHLYFYWYRQILGQKVEFLVSFYNNEISEKSEIFDDQFSVERPDGSNFTLKIRSTKLEDSAMYFCASSASGVSTDTQYFGPGTRLTVL.

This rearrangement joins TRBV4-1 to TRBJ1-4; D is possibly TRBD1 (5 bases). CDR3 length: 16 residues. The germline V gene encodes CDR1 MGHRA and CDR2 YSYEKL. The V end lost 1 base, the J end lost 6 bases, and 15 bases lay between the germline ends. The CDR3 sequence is CASSQAQGGRDEKLFF. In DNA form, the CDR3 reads TGCGCCAGCAGCCAAGCCCAGGGCGGACGAGATGAAAAACTGTTTTTT.

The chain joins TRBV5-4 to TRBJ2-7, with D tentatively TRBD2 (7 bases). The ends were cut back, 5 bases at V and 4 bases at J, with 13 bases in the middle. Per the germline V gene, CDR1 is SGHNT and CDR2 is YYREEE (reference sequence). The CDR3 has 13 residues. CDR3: CASRIRGGYEQYF. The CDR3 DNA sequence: TGTGCCAGCAGGATTAGGGGGGGATACGAGCAGTACTTC.

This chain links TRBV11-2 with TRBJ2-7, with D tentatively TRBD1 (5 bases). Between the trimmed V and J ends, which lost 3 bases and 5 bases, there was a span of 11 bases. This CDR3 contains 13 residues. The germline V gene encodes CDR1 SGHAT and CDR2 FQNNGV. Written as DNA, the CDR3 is TGTGCCAGCAGCTTGCTTAGGGGCAACGAGCAGTACTTC. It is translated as CASSLLRGNEQYF.

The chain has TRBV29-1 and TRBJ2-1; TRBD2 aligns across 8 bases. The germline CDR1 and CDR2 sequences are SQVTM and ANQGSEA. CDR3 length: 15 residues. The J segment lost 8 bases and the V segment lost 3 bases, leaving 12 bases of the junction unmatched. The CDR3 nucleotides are TGCAGCGTTGATAGCGGGGCCGGATTAGGCGATGAGCAGTTCTTC. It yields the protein CSVDSGAGLGDEQFF.

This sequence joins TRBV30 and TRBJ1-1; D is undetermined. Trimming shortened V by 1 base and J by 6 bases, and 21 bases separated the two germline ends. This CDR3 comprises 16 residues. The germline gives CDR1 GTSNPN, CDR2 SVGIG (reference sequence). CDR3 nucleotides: TGTGCCTGGAGTGCCCGTGAGGGTGGAGGGTTTGCTGAAGCTTTCTTT. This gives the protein CAWSAREGGGFAEAFF.

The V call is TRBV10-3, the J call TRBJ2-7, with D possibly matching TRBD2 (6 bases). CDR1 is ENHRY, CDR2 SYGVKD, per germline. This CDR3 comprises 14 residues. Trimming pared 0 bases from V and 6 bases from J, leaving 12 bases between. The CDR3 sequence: CAISESAGKGEQYF. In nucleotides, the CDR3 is TGTGCCATCAGTGAGTCGGCGGGAAAGGGCGAGCAGTACTTC.

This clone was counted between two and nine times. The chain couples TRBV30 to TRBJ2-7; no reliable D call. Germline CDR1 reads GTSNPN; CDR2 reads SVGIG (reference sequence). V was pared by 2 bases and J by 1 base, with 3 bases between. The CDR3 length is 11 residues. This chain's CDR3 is CAWSTSYEQYF. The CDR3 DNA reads TGTGCCTGGAGTACTTCCTACGAGCAGTACTTC.

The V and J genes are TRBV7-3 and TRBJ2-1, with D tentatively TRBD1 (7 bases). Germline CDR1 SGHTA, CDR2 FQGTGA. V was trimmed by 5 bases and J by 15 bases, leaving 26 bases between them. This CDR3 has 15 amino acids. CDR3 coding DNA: TGTGCCAGCAGCCCAGTCGCGGGACAGCATCCCGTCGGGTTCTTC. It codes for CASSPVAGQHPVGFF.

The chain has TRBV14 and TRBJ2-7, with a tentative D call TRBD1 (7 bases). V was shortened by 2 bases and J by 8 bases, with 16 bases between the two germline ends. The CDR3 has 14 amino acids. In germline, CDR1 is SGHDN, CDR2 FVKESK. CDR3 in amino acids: CASSQIVRGAKQYF. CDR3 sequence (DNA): TGTGCCAGCAGCCAAATAGTCAGGGGGGCCAAGCAGTACTTC. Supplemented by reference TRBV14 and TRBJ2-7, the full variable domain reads EAGVTQFPSHSVIEKGQTVTLRCDPISGHDNLYWYRRVMGKEIKFLLHFVKESKQDESGMPNNRFLAERTGGTYSTLKVQPAELEDSGVYFCASSQIVRGAKQYFGPGTRLTVT.

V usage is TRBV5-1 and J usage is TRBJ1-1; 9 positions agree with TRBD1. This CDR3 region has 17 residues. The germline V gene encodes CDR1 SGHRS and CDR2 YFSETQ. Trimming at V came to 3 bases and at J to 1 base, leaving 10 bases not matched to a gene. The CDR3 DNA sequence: TGCGCCAGCAGCTCCCAATTTGCGGGACAGGGGAACACTGAAGCTTTCTTT. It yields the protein CASSSQFAGQGNTEAFF.

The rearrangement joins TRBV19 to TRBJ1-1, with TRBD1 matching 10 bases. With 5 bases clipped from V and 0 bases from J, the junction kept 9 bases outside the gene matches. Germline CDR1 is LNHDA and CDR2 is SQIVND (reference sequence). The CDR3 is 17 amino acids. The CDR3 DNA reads TGTGCCAGTAGTCCAACCCGACAGGGGGCTCTGAACACTGAAGCTTTCTTT. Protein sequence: CASSPTRQGALNTEAFF.

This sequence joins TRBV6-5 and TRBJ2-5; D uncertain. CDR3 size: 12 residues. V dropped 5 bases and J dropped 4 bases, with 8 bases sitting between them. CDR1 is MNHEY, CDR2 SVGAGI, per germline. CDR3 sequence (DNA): TGTGCCAGCAGTATAGATACAGAGACCCAGTACTTC. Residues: CASSIDTETQYF.

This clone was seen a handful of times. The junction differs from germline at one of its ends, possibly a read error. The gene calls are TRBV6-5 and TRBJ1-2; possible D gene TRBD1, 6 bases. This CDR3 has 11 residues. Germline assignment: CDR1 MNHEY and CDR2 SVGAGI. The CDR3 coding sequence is TGTGCCAGCAGTAACGGACAGCCGCCTAGCTTC. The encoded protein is CASSNGQPPSF.

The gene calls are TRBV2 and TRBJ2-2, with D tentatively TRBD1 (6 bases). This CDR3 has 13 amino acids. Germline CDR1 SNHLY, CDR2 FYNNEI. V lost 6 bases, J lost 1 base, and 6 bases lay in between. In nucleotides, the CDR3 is TGTGCCAGCAGGGGACAGAACACCGGGGAGCTGTTTTTT. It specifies CASRGQNTGELFF.

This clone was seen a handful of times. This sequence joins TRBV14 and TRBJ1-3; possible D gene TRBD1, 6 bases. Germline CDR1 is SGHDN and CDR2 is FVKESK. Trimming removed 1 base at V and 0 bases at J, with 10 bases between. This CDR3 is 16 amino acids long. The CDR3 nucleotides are TGTGCCAGCAGCCAAGGGGGGCTACCCTCTGGAAACACCATATATTTT. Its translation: CASSQGGLPSGNTIYF. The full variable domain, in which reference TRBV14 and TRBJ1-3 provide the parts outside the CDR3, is EAGVTQFPSHSVIEKGQTVTLRCDPISGHDNLYWYRRVMGKEIKFLLHFVKESKQDESGMPNNRFLAERTGGTYSTLKVQPAELEDSGVYFCASSQGGLPSGNTIYFGEGSWLTVV.